One and the same sample provided the 24 T cell receptor beta chains below, sequenced in a study of T cells in Graves' hyperthyroidism and ophthalmopathy (dated by TCRdb to between 2018 and 2020). Libraries were constructed by multiplex PCR. Sequencing instrument: Illumina HiSeq 2000. Amplification of TCR beta CDR3 regions was carried out from RNA transcripts. The first round of RT-PCR for the TCR CDR3 was performed with the HTBI primer set and the Qiagen OneStep RT-PCR kit. Through fastp at Q25 and MiXCR, TCRdb rebuilt clones from the public reads, retaining in-frame beta chains. One record per CDR3 amino acid sequence lists the most common genes and DNA. For this sample there are hundreds of thousands of distinct CDR3 sequences; just under 45% appear just once. Of the sample, 6.5% to 9% falls within the top ten clones. Material for sequencing was peripheral blood or thyroid tissue (not recorded which). The source of these receptors is an adult man with Graves' disease, either hyperthyroidism or ophthalmopathy (not recorded which).

This clonotype was seen at least ten times. The rearrangement joins TRBV10-1 to TRBJ2-7; D is possibly TRBD2 (6 bases). V lost 0 bases to trimming and J lost 0 bases, with 12 bases between them. Germline V gives CDR1 WNHNN, CDR2 SYGVQD (reference sequence). The CDR3 contains 16 residues. CDR3 sequence: CASSESASASSYEQYF. CDR3 nucleotides: TGCGCCAGCAGTGAGTCAGCTAGCGCGTCCTCCTACGAGCAGTACTTC.

Written as DNA, the CDR3 is TGCAGTGCTCCCAGGGGGCCCCCGGCACGTTACGAGCAGTACTTC. Protein: CSAPRGPPARYEQYF. J is TRBJ2-7 and V is TRBV20-1; 8 bases agree with TRBD1. CDR1 is DFQATT and CDR2 is SNEGSKA in the germline V gene (reference sequence). V shed 5 bases and J 4 bases; nucleotides not matched to a gene: 13. The CDR3 loop spans 15 amino acids.

CDR3 sequence reads: CASRRVSPLHF. CDR3 coding DNA: TGTGCCTCCCGAAGGGTTTCACCCCTCCACTTT. The chain couples TRBV2 to TRBJ1-6; no definite D call. The V gene's germline CDR1 is SNHLY and CDR2 FYNNEI. The V end was cut by 11 bases, the J end by 9 bases, with 11 bases between. CDR3 length: 11 residues.

This chain joins TRBV6-5 and TRBJ1-1; a weak D match, TRBD1 (5 bases). CDR3 size: 14 residues. The V and J ends lost 5 bases and 4 bases respectively, with 14 bases between them. Germline V lookup: CDR1 MNHEY, CDR2 SVGAGI. CDR3 residues: CASSQARDGTEAFF. DNA for the CDR3: TGTGCCAGCAGTCAAGCCCGGGACGGCACTGAAGCTTTCTTT.

This clonotype has a count of ten or more. This chain links TRBV6-6 with TRBJ2-7, with 8 bases identical to TRBD1. With 4 bases clipped from V and 6 bases from J, the junction kept 5 bases outside the gene matches. The CDR3 is 13 amino acids. Germline V gives CDR1 MNHNY, CDR2 SVGAGI (reference sequence). The CDR3: CASSSTGQGEQYF. In DNA form, the CDR3 reads TGTGCCAGCAGTTCAACCGGACAGGGCGAGCAGTACTTC.

This clonotype was observed many times. The J gene is TRBJ1-2, the V gene TRBV10-3; D gene unclear. Per the germline V gene, CDR1 is ENHRY and CDR2 is SYGVKD. This CDR3 region has 13 residues. The V end lost 3 bases, the J end lost 8 bases, and 13 bases lay between the germline ends. CDR3 sequence: CAISDRGSGGYTF. The CDR3 DNA sequence: TGTGCCATCAGTGATCGGGGATCGGGCGGCTACACCTTC.

The J gene is TRBJ1-5, the V gene TRBV5-1, with TRBD1 matching over 10 bases. CDR3 length equals 15 residues. Trimming took 3 bases from V and 3 from J; bases not matched to a gene: 3. Germline CDR1 is SGHRS and CDR2 is YFSETQ. In DNA, the CDR3 is TGCGCCAGCAGCTGGGGACAGGGGTCCAATCAGCCCCAGCATTTT. It encodes CASSWGQGSNQPQHF.

J is TRBJ2-5 and V is TRBV7-9, with TRBD2 identical over 7 bases. The CDR3 is made up of 16 amino acids. The germline gives CDR1 SEHNR, CDR2 FQNEAQ (reference sequence). Losses at the gene ends were 5 bases for V and 2 bases for J; bases not matched to a gene: 11. Here the CDR3 reads CASSQMGGLGQETQYF. For the CDR3, the DNA is TGTGCCAGCAGCCAAATGGGAGGGCTGGGTCAAGAGACCCAGTACTTC. The entire variable domain, with the rest obtained from reference TRBV7-9 and TRBJ2-5, is as follows: DTGVSQNPRHKITKRGQNVTFRCDPISEHNRLYWYRQTLGQGPEFLTYFQNEAQLEKSRLLSDRFSAERPKGSFSTLEIQRTEQGDSAMYLCASSQMGGLGQETQYFGPGTRLLVL.

The sample holds a few counts of this clonotype. The chain couples TRBV20-1 to TRBJ1-2; a weak D match, TRBD1 (5 bases). The CDR3 runs to 15 residues. The V end was cut by 0 bases, the J end by 4 bases, with 15 bases between. Germline-derived CDR1 and CDR2 are DFQATT and SNEGSKA (reference sequence). The CDR3, as DNA: TGCAGTGCTAGAGATTTGCGGGGCGGCAGCTATGGCTACACCTTC. Residues: CSARDLRGGSYGYTF.

As for this clonotype: One junction end does not reproduce the germline sequence, and a read error may be involved. CDR3 sequence (DNA): TGCGCCAGCAGCCCGACAGCCGGGGGGACATCGGAAGCCGGCTTT. It is translated as CASSPTAGGTSEAGF. The chain employs TRBV5-1 and TRBJ1-1; D perhaps matches TRBD1 (6 bases). Germline CDR1 and CDR2: SGHRS and YFSETQ. The CDR3 totals 15 residues.

As to this clonotype: A much larger clone differs from this one at a single base, so this may be a read error. The chain recombines TRBV7-3 with TRBJ1-5; D unclear. This CDR3 is 13 amino acids long. Germline CDR1 is SGHTA and CDR2 is FQGTGA. Trimming left V 0 bases short and J 8 bases short, with 8 bases between. The CDR3 nucleotides read TGTGCCAGCAGCTTAACGGCGGAGGAGCCCCAGCATTTT. It codes for CASSLTAEEPQHF.

This clonotype was counted only a few times. The gene calls are TRBV5-1 and TRBJ2-5, with 7 bases lining up with TRBD1. Trimming at V came to 4 bases and at J to 2 bases, leaving 5 bases not matched to a gene. The CDR3 sequence is 14 residues long. Germline CDR1 is SGHRS and CDR2 is YFSETQ. The CDR3 sequence: CASSVRQGQETQYF. CDR3 DNA: TGCGCCAGCAGCGTGAGACAGGGACAAGAGACCCAGTACTTC.

This clonotype was seen many times. This chain joins TRBV19 and TRBJ1-5; 10 positions match TRBD1. Germline lookup yields CDR1 LNHDA and CDR2 SQIVND (reference sequence). The V and J ends lost 5 bases and 9 bases, in that order; junction bases with no gene match: 10. There are 15 residues in the CDR3. CDR3 nucleotide sequence: TGTGCCAGTAGTCCAAGACAGGGGGCGAAAGGGCCCCAGCATTTT. Its translation is CASSPRQGAKGPQHF.

The sample holds a few counts of this clonotype. This rearrangement joins TRBV12-3 or TRBV12-4 to TRBJ1-2, with 9 bases aligning to TRBD1. This CDR3 spans 14 amino acids. J gave up 6 bases and V 5 bases, and 7 bases lay outside the gene matches. This chain's CDR3 is CASSHTRQGDGYTF. The CDR3 DNA is TGTGCCAGCAGTCATACCCGACAGGGGGATGGCTACACCTTC.

Only one count was recorded for this clonotype. It may be a read error: a sequence one base away is much more abundant. The chain is built from TRBV2 and TRBJ1-6; possibly TRBD1 for D (5 bases). The V gene lost 8 bases and the J gene lost 6 bases, with 11 bases spanning the gap. CDR3 length equals 13 residues. Germline V gene lookup returns CDR1 SNHLY and CDR2 FYNNEI. The CDR3 coding sequence is TGTGCCAGCTACCAGGGTAGTAATTCACCCCTCCACTTT. Translated, it gives CASYQGSNSPLHF.

This clonotype was recorded many times. CDR3 sequence (DNA): TGTGCCAGCAGTGAAAGGGTAGCCGGGGAGCTGTTTTTT. This codes for CASSERVAGELFF. The chain is built from TRBV12-3 or TRBV12-4 and TRBJ2-2; D call uncertain. Trimming removed 5 bases at V and 6 bases at J, with 10 bases between. There are 13 residues in the CDR3.

This clonotype was seen many times. The CDR3 DNA reads TGTGCCAGCAGCTTAGGGGGGGGTAGCAATCAGCCCCAGCATTTT. Translating gives CASSLGGGSNQPQHF. The genes are TRBV7-9 and TRBJ1-5, with a possible D match to TRBD1 (5 bases). The CDR3 is made up of 15 amino acids. Germline CDR1 is SEHNR and CDR2 is FQNEAQ (reference sequence). Trimming stripped 1 base from V and 0 bases from J, with 7 bases between.

The chain combines TRBV19 with TRBJ1-5, with D possibly matching TRBD1 (6 bases). Germline CDR1 LNHDA, CDR2 SQIVND (reference sequence). CDR3 length: 14 residues. The ends were cut back, 3 bases at V and 6 bases at J, with 12 bases in the middle. In nucleotides, the CDR3 is TGTGCCAGTAGTATCGGGGGGGCGGGTCAGCCCCAGCATTTT. As protein: CASSIGGAGQPQHF. Together with reference TRBV19 and TRBJ1-5, the CDR3 gives the full variable domain: DGGITQSPKYLFRKEGQNVTLSCEQNLNHDAMYWYRQDPGQGLRLIYYSQIVNDFQKGDIAEGYSVSREKKESFPLTVTSAQKNPTAFYLCASSIGGAGQPQHFGDGTRLSIL.

V usage is TRBV29-1 and J usage is TRBJ1-2; D unresolved. Germline values: CDR1 SQVTM, CDR2 ANQGSEA. Trimming pared 4 bases from V and 7 bases from J, leaving 10 bases between. The CDR3 runs 11 residues. CDR3 in amino acids: CSVVLASGYTF. The DNA for the CDR3 is TGCAGCGTTGTGTTGGCATCTGGCTACACCTTC.

J is TRBJ1-4 and V is TRBV7-8, with TRBD1 identical over 7 bases. After removal of 4 bases from V and 5 bases from J, the junction contained 7 bases not matched to a gene. This CDR3 region has 15 residues. Looked up from germline, CDR1 is SGHVS and CDR2 is FQNEAQ. The DNA for the CDR3 is TGTGCCAGCAGCTCAGACAGGGAAGGGAATGAAAAACTGTTTTTT. Protein sequence: CASSSDREGNEKLFF.

Concerning this clonotype itself: This may come from a read error, since a much larger clone is one base off. V is TRBV19 and J is TRBJ1-5; D unclear. The CDR3 is 14 amino acids. CDR1 is LNHDA and CDR2 is SQIVND in the germline V gene (reference sequence). CDR3 region: CASSALGSNQPEHF. As DNA, the CDR3 is TGTGCCAGTAGCGCTCTGGGGAGCAATCAGCCCGAGCATTTT.

There are many counts of this clonotype. This sequence joins TRBV9 and TRBJ1-4; D not certain. From germline, CDR1 is SGDLS and CDR2 YYNGEE. Trimming took off 0 bases at V and 4 bases at J, with 7 bases between the two ends. This CDR3 spans 14 amino acids. The CDR3 here is CASSVEGGNEKLFF. The CDR3 bases are TGTGCCAGCAGCGTAGAGGGTGGTAATGAAAAACTGTTTTTT.

This clonotype was detected many times. The chain combines TRBV25-1 with TRBJ1-2; no firm D call. The length of the CDR3 is 13 residues. The germline gives CDR1 MGHDK, CDR2 SYGVNS. Deletions cut 0 bases from V and 5 bases from J, with 7 bases between. CDR3 nucleotides: TGTGCCAGCAGTGAATATTCCGGATATGGCTACACCTTC. Its translation: CASSEYSGYGYTF.

The CDR3 sequence: CASSLDPGLMNTEAFF. The DNA of the CDR3 is TGTGCCAGCAGCTTAGATCCCGGACTCATGAACACTGAAGCTTTCTTT. The genes are TRBV28 and TRBJ1-1; D is ambiguous. The CDR3 length is 16 residues. Germline V CDR1 and CDR2: MDHEN, SYDVKM. Deletions cut 6 bases from V and 0 bases from J, with 17 bases between. The whole variable domain, remainder taken from reference TRBV28 and TRBJ1-1, is DVKVTQSSRYLVKRTGEKVFLECVQDMDHENMFWYRQDPGLGLRLIYFSYDVKMKEKGDIPEGYSVSREKKERFSLILESASTNQTSMYLCASSLDPGLMNTEAFFGQGTRLTVV.